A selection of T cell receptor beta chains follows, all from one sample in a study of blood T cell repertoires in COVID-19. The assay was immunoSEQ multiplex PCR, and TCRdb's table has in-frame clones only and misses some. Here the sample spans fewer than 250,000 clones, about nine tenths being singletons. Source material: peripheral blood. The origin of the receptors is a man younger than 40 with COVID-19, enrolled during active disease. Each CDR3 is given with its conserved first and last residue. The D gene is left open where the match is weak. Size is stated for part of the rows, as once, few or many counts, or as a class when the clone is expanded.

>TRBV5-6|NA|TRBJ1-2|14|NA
TGTGCCAGCAGCTTGGAGGGAGGTAACTATGGCTACACCTTC
CASSLEGGNYGYTF
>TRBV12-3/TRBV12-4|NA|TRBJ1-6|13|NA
TGTGCCAGCCGGGACATCTCTAATTCACCCCTCCACTTT
CASRDISNSPLHF
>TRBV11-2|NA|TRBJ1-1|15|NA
TGTGCCAGCAGCCTAGGGGGGGTGGGCAACACTGAAGCTTTCTTT
CASSLGGVGNTEAFF
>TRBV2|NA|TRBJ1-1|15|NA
TGTGCCAGCAAGGCGGGACTCACTGGGGGCACTGAAGCTTTCTTT
CASKAGLTGGTEAFF
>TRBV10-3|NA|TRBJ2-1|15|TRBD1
TGTGCCATCGGGGTCGACAGGGGGCTCGACAATGAGCAGTTCTTC
CAIGVDRGLDNEQFF
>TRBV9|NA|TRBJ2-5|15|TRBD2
TGTGCCAGCAGCGTAGTTGCGGGGGTGGAAGAGACCCAGTACTTC
CASSVVAGVEETQYF
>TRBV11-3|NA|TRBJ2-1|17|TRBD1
TGTGCCAGCAGCCAGACAGGGATCTACAGGGGTAACAATGAGCAGTTCTTC
CASSQTGIYRGNNEQFF
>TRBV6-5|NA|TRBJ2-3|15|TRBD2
TGTGCCAGCAGCTCCGGGACTAGCGCCTCAGATACGCAGTATTTT
CASSSGTSASDTQYF
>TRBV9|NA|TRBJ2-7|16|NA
TGTGCCAGCAGCGTAGATGGACACCCTAACTCCTACGAGCAGTACTTC
CASSVDGHPNSYEQYF
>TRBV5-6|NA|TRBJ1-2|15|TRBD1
TGTGCCAGCAGCTATTGGGACAGAGCTAACTATGGCTACACCTTC
CASSYWDRANYGYTF
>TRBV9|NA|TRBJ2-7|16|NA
TGTGCCAGCAGCGGAGGGGCACGGGGGGCGCTCTACGAGCAGTACTTC
CASSGGARGALYEQYF
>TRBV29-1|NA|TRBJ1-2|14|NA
TGCAGCGTTGGTAAGAGGGGGTTGTCCGATGGCTACACCTTC
CSVGKRGLSDGYTF
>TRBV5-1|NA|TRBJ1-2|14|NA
TGCGCCAGCAGCTGGGGGGGCCGAGACTATGGCTACACCTTC
CASSWGGRDYGYTF
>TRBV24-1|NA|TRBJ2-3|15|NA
TGTGCCACCAGTGACTCAGCAGACAACGCAGATACGCAGTATTTT
CATSDSADNADTQYF
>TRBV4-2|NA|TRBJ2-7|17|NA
TGTGCCAGCAGCCAAGGGATAGGCGGCCCGAGCTCCTACGAGCAGTACTTC
CASSQGIGGPSSYEQYF
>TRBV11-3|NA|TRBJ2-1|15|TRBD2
TGTGCCAGCAGCTTAGCTAGCGGGGTTTACAATGAGCAGTTCTTC
CASSLASGVYNEQFF
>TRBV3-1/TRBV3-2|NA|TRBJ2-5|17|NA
TGTGCCAGCAGCCCTCGCCCGGTGCGGGGAGACCAAGAGACCCAGTACTTC
CASSPRPVRGDQETQYF
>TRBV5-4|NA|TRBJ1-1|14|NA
TGTGCCAGCAGCCCGCTCGGGGTTCGGGCTGAAGCTTTCTTT
CASSPLGVRAEAFF
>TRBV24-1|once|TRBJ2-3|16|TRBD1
TGTGCCACCAGTGACCCCGGGACAGGGGGCACAGATACGCAGTATTTT
CATSDPGTGGTDTQYF
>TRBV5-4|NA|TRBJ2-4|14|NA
TGTGCCAGCAGCCATACAGTAGCCAAAAACATTCAGTACTTC
CASSHTVAKNIQYF
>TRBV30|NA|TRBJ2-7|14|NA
TGTGCCTGGAGCTGGGGGGGGCAGACCTACGAGCAGTACTTC
CAWSWGGQTYEQYF
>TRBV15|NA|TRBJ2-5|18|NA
TGTGCCACCAGCAGAGATCCAATTACTGCGGGGATACAAGAGACCCAGTACTTC
CATSRDPITAGIQETQYF
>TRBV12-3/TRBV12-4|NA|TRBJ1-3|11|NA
TGTGCCAGCCACTCTGGAAACACCATATATTTT
CASHSGNTIYF
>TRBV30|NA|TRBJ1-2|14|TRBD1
TGTGCCTGGACCCCCGGGACAGGGGCCTATGGCTACACCTTC
CAWTPGTGAYGYTF
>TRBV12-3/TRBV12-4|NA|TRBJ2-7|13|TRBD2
TGTGCCAGCAGCGGGGGGGCGAACTACGAGCAGTACTTC
CASSGGANYEQYF
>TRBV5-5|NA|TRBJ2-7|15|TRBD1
TGTGCCAGCAGCCCGCAACAGGGGGCGGCCTACGAGCAGTACTTC
CASSPQQGAAYEQYF
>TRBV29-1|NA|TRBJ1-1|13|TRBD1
TGCAGCGTTACAACAGGGGTGTGGACTGAAGCTTTCTTT
CSVTTGVWTEAFF
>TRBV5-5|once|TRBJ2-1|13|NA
TGTGCCAGCACCTTAGCCGCGGGCGTTGAGCAGTTCTTC
CASTLAAGVEQFF
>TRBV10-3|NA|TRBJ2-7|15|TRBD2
TGTGCCATCATCCCGAAGGGACTAGCAACCTACGAGCAGTACTTC
CAIIPKGLATYEQYF
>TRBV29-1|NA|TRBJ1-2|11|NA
TGCAGCGTTGAAGCCCTGTATGGCTACACCTTC
CSVEALYGYTF
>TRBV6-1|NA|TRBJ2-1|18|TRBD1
TGTGCCAGCAGTGAATCCTGGGGCGGGACAGGGGTATACAATGAGCAGTTCTTC
CASSESWGGTGVYNEQFF
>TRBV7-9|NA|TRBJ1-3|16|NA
TGTGCCAGCAGCTTAGTTAGTCGTGCATCTGGAAACACCATATATTTT
CASSLVSRASGNTIYF
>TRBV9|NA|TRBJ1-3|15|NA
TGTGCCAGCAGCGCCGAGGGCAGAACTGGAAACACCATATATTTT
CASSAEGRTGNTIYF
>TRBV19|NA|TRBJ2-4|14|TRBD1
TGTGCCACTTCACAGGGGGCGGCCAAAAACATTCAGTACTTC
CATSQGAAKNIQYF
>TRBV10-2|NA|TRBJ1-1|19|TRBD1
TGCGCCAGCAGTTTTTTCACCGGGACAGGGGTAGGGGGAAACACTGAAGCTTTCTTT
CASSFFTGTGVGGNTEAFF
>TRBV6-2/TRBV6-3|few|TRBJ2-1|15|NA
TGTGCCAGCAGTAAGGGACTGCTAGCCTACAATGAGCAGTTCTTC
CASSKGLLAYNEQFF
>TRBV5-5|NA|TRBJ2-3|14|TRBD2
TGTGCCAGCGAACCGGCGACTAGCACGAATACGCAGTATTTT
CASEPATSTNTQYF
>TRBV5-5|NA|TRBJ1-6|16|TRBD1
TGTGCCAGCAGCTCGAGGGGGACAGGGAATAATTCACCCCTCCACTTT
CASSSRGTGNNSPLHF
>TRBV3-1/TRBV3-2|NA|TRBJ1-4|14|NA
TGTGCCAGCAGCCAAGAGGGGGCATTGCAAAAACTGTTTTTT
CASSQEGALQKLFF
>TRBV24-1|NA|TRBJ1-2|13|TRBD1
TGTGCCACCAGTGATGGACAGGGTGATGGCTACACCTTC
CATSDGQGDGYTF
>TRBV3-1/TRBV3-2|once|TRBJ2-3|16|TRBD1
TGTGCCAGCAGCCGATCTGACAGGGACGTGCCAGATACGCAGTATTTT
CASSRSDRDVPDTQYF
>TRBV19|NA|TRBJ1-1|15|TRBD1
TGTGCCAGTAGTACCGGGACAGGGAAATCGTCTGAAGCTTTCTTT
CASSTGTGKSSEAFF
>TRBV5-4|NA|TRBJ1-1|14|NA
TGTGCCAGCAGCTCACAGGGAAGTGACACTGAAGCTTTCTTT
CASSSQGSDTEAFF
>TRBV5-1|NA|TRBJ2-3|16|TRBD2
TGCGCCAGCAGCTTGGTCCGGGTGACTAGCGCAGATACGCAGTATTTT
CASSLVRVTSADTQYF
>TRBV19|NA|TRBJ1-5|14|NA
TGTGCCAGTAGTAAAGACCCCGGCAATCAGCCCCAGCATTTT
CASSKDPGNQPQHF
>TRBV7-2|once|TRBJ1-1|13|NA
TGTGCCAGCAGCTCCACAGGGTACACTGAAGCTTTCTTT
CASSSTGYTEAFF
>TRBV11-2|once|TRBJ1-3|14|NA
TGTGCCAGCAGCTTAGGCAGCTCTGGAAACACCATATATTTT
CASSLGSSGNTIYF
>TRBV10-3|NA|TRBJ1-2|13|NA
TGTGCCATCAGTGAGTCGAGACAGGCGGGCTACACCTTC
CAISESRQAGYTF
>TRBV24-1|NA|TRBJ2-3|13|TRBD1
TGTGCCACCAGTGAACAGGGGCAGGATACGCAGTATTTT
CATSEQGQDTQYF
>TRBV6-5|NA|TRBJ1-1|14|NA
TGTGCCAGCAGTTTTGGACACCTGAACACTGAAGCTTTCTTT
CASSFGHLNTEAFF
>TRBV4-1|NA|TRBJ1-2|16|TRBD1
TGCGCCAGCAGCCAAGATGAAGGGGGCTGGGACTATGGCTACACCTTC
CASSQDEGGWDYGYTF
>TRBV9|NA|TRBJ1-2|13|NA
TGTGCCAGCAGCGACGGGAACGGGATGGGCTACACCTTC
CASSDGNGMGYTF
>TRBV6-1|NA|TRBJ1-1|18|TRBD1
TGTGCCAGCAGTGGGTCAAACGACAGGGGGCTAAGGAACACTGAAGCTTTCTTT
CASSGSNDRGLRNTEAFF
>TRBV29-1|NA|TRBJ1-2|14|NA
TGCAGCGTTGACCCCCATATCGTCGGCTATGGCTACACCTTC
CSVDPHIVGYGYTF
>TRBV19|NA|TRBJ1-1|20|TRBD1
TGTGCCAGTAGTCCGCTCGGGACAGACGTAAGAAAAATCATGAACACTGAAGCTTTCTTT
CASSPLGTDVRKIMNTEAFF
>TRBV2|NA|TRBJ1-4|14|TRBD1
TGTGCCAGCAGACCAGGGGGCAGTAATGAAAAACTGTTTTTT
CASRPGGSNEKLFF
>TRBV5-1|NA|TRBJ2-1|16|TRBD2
TGCGCCAGCAGCACATTAGCGGGGGGCTTGTACAATGAGCAGTTCTTC
CASSTLAGGLYNEQFF